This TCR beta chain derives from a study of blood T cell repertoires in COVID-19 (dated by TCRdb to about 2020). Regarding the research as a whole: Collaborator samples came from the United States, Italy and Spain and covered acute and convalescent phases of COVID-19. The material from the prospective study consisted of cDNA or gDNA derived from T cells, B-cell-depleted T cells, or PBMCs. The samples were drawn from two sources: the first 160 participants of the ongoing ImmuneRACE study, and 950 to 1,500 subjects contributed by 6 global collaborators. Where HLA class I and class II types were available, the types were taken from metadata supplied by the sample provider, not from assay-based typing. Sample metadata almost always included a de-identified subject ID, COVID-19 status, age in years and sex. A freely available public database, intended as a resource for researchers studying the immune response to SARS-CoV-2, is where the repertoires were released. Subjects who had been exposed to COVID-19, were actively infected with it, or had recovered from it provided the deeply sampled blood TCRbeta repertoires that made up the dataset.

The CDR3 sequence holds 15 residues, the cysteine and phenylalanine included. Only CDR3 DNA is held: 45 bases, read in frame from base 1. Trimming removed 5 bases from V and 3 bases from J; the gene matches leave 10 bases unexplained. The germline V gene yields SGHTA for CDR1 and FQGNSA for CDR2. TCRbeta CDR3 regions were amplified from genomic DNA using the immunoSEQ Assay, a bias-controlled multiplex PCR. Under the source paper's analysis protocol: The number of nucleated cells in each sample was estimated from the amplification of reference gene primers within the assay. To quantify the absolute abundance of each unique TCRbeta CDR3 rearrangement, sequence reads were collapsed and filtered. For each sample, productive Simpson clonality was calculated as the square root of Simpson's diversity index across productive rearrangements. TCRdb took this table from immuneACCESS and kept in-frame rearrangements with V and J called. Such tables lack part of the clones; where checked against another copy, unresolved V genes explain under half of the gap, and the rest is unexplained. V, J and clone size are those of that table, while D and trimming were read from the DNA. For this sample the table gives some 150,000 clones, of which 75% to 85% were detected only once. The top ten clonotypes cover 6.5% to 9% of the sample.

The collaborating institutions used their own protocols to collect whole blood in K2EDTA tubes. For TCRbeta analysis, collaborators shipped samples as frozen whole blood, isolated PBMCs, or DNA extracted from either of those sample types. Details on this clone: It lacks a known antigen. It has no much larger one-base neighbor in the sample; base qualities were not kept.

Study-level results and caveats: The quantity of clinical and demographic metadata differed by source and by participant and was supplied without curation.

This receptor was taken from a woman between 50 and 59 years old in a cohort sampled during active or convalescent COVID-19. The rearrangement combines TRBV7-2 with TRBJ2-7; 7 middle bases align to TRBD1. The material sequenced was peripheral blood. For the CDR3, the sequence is CASSLTGEEFYEQYF. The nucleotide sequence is TGTGCCAGCAGCCTCACAGGGGAAGAATTCTACGAGCAGTACTTC.